Reported below is one T cell receptor (beta chain). As originally analysed: The assay estimated nucleated cells by amplifying reference gene primers. Some clones are missing from TCRdb's copy, which holds only in-frame ones; the method was immunoSEQ multiplex PCR. That table gives V, J and clone size, and the DNA gave D and trimming. The repertoire holds about 330,000 clones, with around 92% as singletons. The data were taken from a study of blood T cell repertoires in COVID-19. CDR3 length: 15 amino acids. J lost 1 base, V lost 3 bases, and 3 bases had no gene match. Germline values: CDR1 SEHNR, CDR2 FQNEAQ (reference sequence).

This chain uses TRBV7-9 with TRBJ1-1; 9 bases map to TRBD1. Sequenced input: peripheral blood. This sequence originates from a man between 18 and 35 years old who had recovered from COVID-19. This chain's CDR3 is CASSFGGQGNTEAFF. DNA of the CDR3: TGTGCCAGCAGCTTTGGGGGACAGGGGAACACTGAAGCTTTCTTT.